This T cell receptor (beta chain) was captured by sequencing in a study of T-cell memory formation after mild COVID-19. Study findings and constraints: CD4+ clones that contracted lay mainly in CM and EM; CD8+ ones lay in EMRA.

As for this clonotype: Its antigen is currently unknown.

MiXCR, run by TCRdb on the 5' RACE reads, gives a single entry per CDR3 protein. There are around 200,000 distinct CDR3 sequences in the sample; roughly 30% occur only once, and over 10% lies in the top ten. Germline values: CDR1 KGHDR, CDR2 SFDVKD. The CDR3 sequence is 16 residues long. The V and J ends lost 5 bases and 0 bases respectively, with 13 bases between them. The sample taken for sequencing was PBMCs or a T cell subset sorted from them (not recorded which). The sequence was obtained from an adult woman who had mild COVID-19 (a few samples of this study predate the infection). Cell type and time point are not known. This sequence joins TRBV24-1 and TRBJ2-1, with D tentatively TRBD2 (7 bases). CDR3 sequence (DNA): TGTGCCACCAGTGGCGGGGGCTACAGCTCCTACAATGAGCAGTTCTTC. Translated, it gives CATSGGGYSSYNEQFF.